The 4 T cell receptor beta chains in this list originate from one sample, sequenced in a study of CD8 T cells in Susac syndrome. Reverse transcription of 0.5 to 1 ug RNA used random hexamers. TCRdb re-derived calls from the immunoSEQ multiplex PCR reads in MiXCR, one entry per CDR3 protein. The sample includes 240,000 or so distinct CDR3 sequences, less than 96% of them seen just once. Material: CD4+ T cells from PBMCs. These receptors were collected from a human donor with Susac syndrome.

The CDR3 protein is CSVGGYEQFF. The CDR3 nucleotides are TGCAGCGTTGGGGGTTACGAGCAGTTCTTC. V is TRBV29-1 and J is TRBJ2-1, with no clear D. Trimming shortened V by 4 bases and J by 10 bases, and 8 bases separated the two germline ends. This CDR3 is 10 amino acids long. Germline CDR1 is SQVTM and CDR2 is ANQGSEA.

J is TRBJ2-1 and V is TRBV12-3 or TRBV12-4; 11 bases align to TRBD2. This CDR3 region has 16 residues. J lost 0 bases, V lost 3 bases, and 1 base had no gene match. In DNA, the CDR3 is TGTGCCAGCAGTTTTAGCGGGAGGGCCTCCTACAATGAGCAGTTCTTC. Translating gives CASSFSGRASYNEQFF.

The chain carries TRBV6-5 and TRBJ2-3; no definite D call. The V and J ends lost 6 bases and 0 bases respectively, with 7 bases between them. The CDR3 loop spans 13 amino acids. Germline CDR1 is MNHEY and CDR2 is SVGAGI. CDR3 residues: CASRLPSTDTQYF. In DNA, the CDR3 is TGTGCCAGCAGGTTGCCGAGCACAGATACGCAGTATTTT.

The genes are TRBV12-3 or TRBV12-4 and TRBJ2-7, with D possibly matching TRBD2 (5 bases). The V and J ends lost 8 bases and 0 bases respectively, with 14 bases between them. CDR3 length: 14 residues. The CDR3 DNA follows: TGTGCCAGCGGGAGAGGCGGAAGCTCCTACGAGCAGTACTTC. Its translation: CASGRGGSSYEQYF.